Listed here are 14 T cell receptor beta chains from one sample, sequenced in a study of Graves' ophthalmopathy and Graves' hyperthyroidism. Researchers took RNA transcripts and amplified TCR beta CDR3 regions from them. RT-PCR was first run with HTBI primers, then multiplex PCR in a second round. TCRdb independently ran MiXCR on the multiplex PCR reads; one entry per CDR3 protein. Among hundreds of thousands of distinct CDR3 sequences listed, over 20% were seen once. The sample was peripheral blood. These receptors were collected from a woman aged 18-30 years with stable Graves' hyperthyroidism. Some clones in this sample may be carry-over from other donors' samples.

This clonotype was found a few times. The chain links TRBV10-3 to TRBJ2-2; 11 nucleotides align to TRBD2. CDR3 size: 14 residues. The J segment lost 3 bases and the V segment lost 10 bases, leaving 4 bases of the junction unmatched. CDR1 is ENHRY, CDR2 SYGVKD, per germline. CDR3 DNA: TGTGCCACCATGACTAGCGGGGACACCGGGGAGCTGTTTTTT. Translating it yields CATMTSGDTGELFF.

This chain connects TRBV12-3 or TRBV12-4 to TRBJ1-5; D call uncertain. V was shortened by 7 bases and J by 4 bases, with 11 bases between the two germline ends. The CDR3 extends over 13 amino acids. CDR3 sequence: CASTSGLNQPQHF. The CDR3 region has the DNA TGTGCCAGCACCTCTGGTCTAAATCAGCCCCAGCATTTT.

This clonotype was observed many times. The chain combines TRBV6-2 or TRBV6-3 with TRBJ2-7; D uncertain. The CDR3 is 12 amino acids. Germline CDR1 and CDR2: MNHEY and SVGEGT. V lost 6 bases, J lost 3 bases, and 9 bases lay in between. The CDR3 DNA follows: TGTGCCAGCAGCCCGAACAACTACGAGCAGTACTTC. Protein product: CASSPNNYEQYF.

This clonotype was detected ten times or more. The V and J genes are TRBV25-1 and TRBJ1-3; 7 nucleotides match TRBD1. The CDR3 covers 15 residues. Germline loops: CDR1 MGHDK, CDR2 SYGVNS. The ends lost 1 base at V and 4 bases at J; junction bases unmatched: 4. The CDR3 DNA is TGTGCCAGCAGTGAATGGGGACAGAAAGGAAACACCATATATTTT. Translated: CASSEWGQKGNTIYF.

This clonotype was recorded at least ten times. The chain recombines TRBV19 with TRBJ1-2; D gene unclear. The CDR3 consists of 15 residues. The germline CDR1 and CDR2 sequences are LNHDA and SQIVND (reference sequence). Trimming pared 7 bases from V and 2 bases from J, leaving 17 bases between. The CDR3 loop reads CASTSWAGENYGYTF. In DNA, the CDR3 is TGTGCCAGTACCTCCTGGGCAGGAGAGAACTATGGCTACACCTTC.

The chain has TRBV28 and TRBJ2-5; no clear D. Matching the DNA end better, TRBJ2-7 makes the J call doubtful. This CDR3 is built from 15 residues. Germline assignment: CDR1 MDHEN and CDR2 SYDVKM. In DNA form, the CDR3 reads TGTGCCAGCAGTTCGGTCGGGCTACTCTCCTACGAGCAGTACTTC. This sequence encodes CASSSVGLLSYEQYF.

This clonotype was seen many times. The rearrangement joins TRBV29-1 to TRBJ1-1; D remains unclear. Germline values: CDR1 SQVTM, CDR2 ANQGSEA. The CDR3 is 12 amino acids. V lost 4 bases to trimming and J lost 6 bases, with 12 bases between them. CDR3 sequence reads: CSVARVGAEAFF. CDR3 sequence (DNA): TGCAGCGTTGCACGAGTGGGCGCTGAAGCTTTCTTT.

This clonotype was seen many times. An end of the junction differs from the germline gene, which may be a read error. The V call is TRBV18, the J call TRBJ1-5; D is unresolved. CDR1 is KGHSH, CDR2 LQKENI, per germline. This CDR3 is built from 13 residues. CDR3: CASSAGGNQPQHF. The DNA for the CDR3 is TGCGCCAGCAGTGCAGGAGGCAATCAGCCCCAGCATTTT. Supplemented by reference TRBV18 and TRBJ1-5, the full variable domain reads NAGVMQNPRHLVRRRGQEARLRCSPMKGHSHVYWYRQLPEEGLKFMVYLQKENIIDESGMPKERFSAEFPKEGPSILRIQQVVRGDSAAYFCASSAGGNQPQHFGDGTRLSIL.

This clonotype occurred a few times. The chain uses TRBV6-1 and TRBJ1-5; D possibly corresponds to TRBD1 (5 bases). Germline lookup yields CDR1 MNHNS and CDR2 SASEGT. V was trimmed by 6 bases and J by 9 bases, leaving 12 bases between them. The CDR3 has 12 residues. The DNA of the CDR3 is TGTGCCAGCAGGGCACAGGTCGGGCCCCAGCATTTT. Translating gives CASRAQVGPQHF.

V gene TRBV11-2 combines with J gene TRBJ1-1, with D perhaps matching TRBD1 (6 bases). The CDR3 consists of 16 residues. V lost 4 bases and J lost 4, with 19 bases in between. CDR1 and CDR2 (germline): SGHAT, FQNNGV. As DNA, the CDR3 is TGTGCCAGCAGCTCGGGTGCAGGGGAATGCGGCACTGAAGCTTTCTTT. This gives the protein CASSSGAGECGTEAFF.

This clonotype showed up many times. This chain joins TRBV3-1 and TRBJ1-5; 7 nucleotides line up with TRBD1. Germline V CDR1 and CDR2: LGHDT, YNNKEL (reference sequence). The CDR3 runs to 17 residues. V dropped 5 bases and J dropped 5; count of bases not matched to a gene: 15. CDR3 coding DNA: TGTGCCAGCAGCAATCTAGGGGGCCGGACAGGCGATCAGCCCCAGCATTTT. It translates to CASSNLGGRTGDQPQHF. The whole variable domain, filled in from reference TRBV3-1 and TRBJ1-5, reads DTAVSQTPKYLVTQMGNDKSIKCEQNLGHDTMYWYKQDSKKFLKIMFSYNNKELIINETVPNRFSPKSPDKAHLNLHINSLELGDSAVYFCASSNLGGRTGDQPQHFGDGTRLSIL.

This clonotype was picked up many times. The CDR3 DNA reads as TGTGCCAACGGACAGGGGAATCAGCCCCAGCATTTT. Its translation is CANGQGNQPQHF. The chain links TRBV12-3 or TRBV12-4 to TRBJ1-5; 9 positions agree with TRBD1. V shed 10 bases, J shed 4 bases, and the junction held 2 bases outside the gene matches. CDR3 length equals 12 residues.

This clonotype has just a few counts. The chain uses TRBV6-1 and TRBJ1-6, with TRBD1 as a possible D gene (6 bases). The germline V gene encodes CDR1 MNHNS and CDR2 SASEGT. The ends were cut back, 7 bases at V and 7 bases at J, with 17 bases in the middle. There are 15 residues in the CDR3. The CDR3 DNA reads TGTGCCAGCAAGAAAGCAGGGGATGGAAATTCACCCCTCCACTTT. This codes for CASKKAGDGNSPLHF.

This clonotype was detected ten times or more. The chain links TRBV19 to TRBJ1-2; no clear D gene. Trimming shortened V by 3 bases and J by 0 bases, and 8 bases separated the two germline ends. The germline V gene encodes CDR1 LNHDA and CDR2 SQIVND (reference sequence). This CDR3 has 14 residues. In DNA form, the CDR3 reads TGTGCCAGTAGTATGGAAGCAGCTAACTATGGCTACACCTTC. It translates to CASSMEAANYGYTF.